This is a list of T cell receptor beta chains from one sample in a study of T cell repertoires in cytomegalovirus infection. TCRdb independently ran MiXCR on the reads; one entry per CDR3 protein. Among about 260,000 distinct CDR3 sequences listed, roughly 15% were seen once. The source material was PBMCs. The origin of the receptors is a human donor in good health (CMV status not recorded). Some clones in this sample may be carry-over from other donors' samples. CDR3s include the opening cysteine and the closing phenylalanine or tryptophan. D genes are given only for firm matches. Some rows mark clone size as missing; the rest say once, few, many or name a class of expanded clone.

clone_size,d_call,v_call,j_call,cdr3_aa,cdr3_nt
many,-,TRBV7-2,TRBJ1-2,CASSLARGGAQNYGYTF,TGTGCCAGCAGCTTAGCGCGTGGGGGCGCACAGAACTATGGCTACACCTTC
many,-,TRBV7-2,TRBJ2-7,CASRPIGTNSYEQYF,TGTGCCAGCAGACCTATAGGAACCAACTCCTACGAGCAGTACTTC
-,-,TRBV29-1,TRBJ1-6,CSVEDGDGNSPLHF,TGCAGCGTTGAAGATGGGGACGGGAATTCACCCCTCCACTTT
-,TRBD1,TRBV28,TRBJ2-7,CASMTGISYEQYF,TGTGCCAGCATGACAGGGATTTCCTACGAGCAGTACTTC
many,-,TRBV6-2/TRBV6-3,TRBJ2-2,CASRRGLGNTGELFF,TGTGCCAGCAGACGTGGACTGGGGAACACCGGGGAGCTGTTTTTT
-,TRBD1,TRBV15,TRBJ1-6,CATSRETGGNSPLHF,TGTGCCACCAGCAGAGAGACAGGGGGTAATTCACCCCTCCACTTT
many,TRBD1,TRBV29-1,TRBJ1-1,CSVELSYRGQTEAFF,TGCAGCGTTGAGCTCTCTTACAGGGGGCAAACTGAAGCTTTCTTT
many,TRBD2,TRBV6-2/TRBV6-3,TRBJ2-3,CASGSGRLDTQYF,TGTGCCAGCGGGAGCGGGAGATTGGATACGCAGTATTTT
-,TRBD2,TRBV20-1,TRBJ2-7,CSAEGLADYEQYF,TGCAGTGCTGAAGGACTAGCGGACTACGAGCAGTACTTC
many,-,TRBV6-2/TRBV6-3,TRBJ1-5,CASNWQSSQPQHF,TGTGCCAGCAATTGGCAGAGTTCTCAGCCCCAGCATTTT
once,-,TRBV20-1,TRBJ2-7,CSASVSALTTEQYF,TGCAGTGCTAGTGTTTCGGCACTCACCACGGAGCAGTACTTC
many,TRBD1,TRBV7-9,TRBJ2-5,CASSDRDREQTQYF,TGTGCCAGCAGCGACCGGGACAGGGAACAGACCCAGTACTTC
-,-,TRBV7-2,TRBJ1-4,CASSLQRAAGEKLFF,TGTGCCAGCAGCTTACAAAGGGCAGCTGGTGAAAAACTGTTTTTT
few,-,TRBV24-1,TRBJ2-1,CATSDSARGTGGSNEQFF,TGTGCCACCAGTGATTCAGCCCGGGGGACGGGGGGCTCCAATGAGCAGTTCTTC
many,-,TRBV7-9,TRBJ2-3,CASSKAAAGTQYF,TGTGCCAGCTCAAAAGCTGCGGCAGGTACGCAGTATTTT
few,TRBD2,TRBV20-1,TRBJ2-1,CSASASGGSFNEQFF,TGCAGTGCTAGTGCGTCGGGAGGTTCCTTCAATGAGCAGTTCTTC
-,-,TRBV6-5,TRBJ1-1,CASSYFGQGRVAFF,TGTGCCAGCAGTTACTTTGGCCAGGGGCGGGTAGCTTTCTTT
-,-,TRBV28,TRBJ2-6,CASSLTSNVLTF,TGTGCCAGCAGTTTAACCAGCAACGTCCTGACTTTC
few,-,TRBV20-1,TRBJ1-5,CSANEDGPISNQPQHF,TGCAGTGCTAATGAGGACGGGCCGATTAGCAATCAGCCCCAGCATTTT
many,-,TRBV25-1,TRBJ2-7,CASSRYEQYF,TGTGCCAGCAGTCGGTACGAGCAGTACTTC
many,TRBD2,TRBV7-3,TRBJ2-5,CASSLKGLRETQYF,TGTGCCAGCAGCTTAAAGGGACTACGAGAGACCCAGTACTTC
-,-,TRBV29-1,TRBJ1-1,CSVDHGGTEAFF,TGCAGCGTTGATCACGGAGGGACTGAAGCTTTCTTT
few,-,TRBV6-4,TRBJ2-3,CASSQRGLPTDTQYF,TGTGCCAGCAGCCAACGGGGACTCCCTACAGATACGCAGTATTTT
many,-,TRBV2,TRBJ2-7,CASIKGSAGTGEQYF,TGTGCCAGCATCAAAGGCTCGGCAGGGACGGGCGAGCAGTACTTC
-,-,TRBV20-1,TRBJ2-7,CSASPLGYEQYF,TGCAGTGCTAGTCCCCTAGGCTACGAGCAGTACTTC
many,TRBD1,TRBV7-6,TRBJ1-1,CASSRDSNTEAFF,TGTGCCAGCAGCCGGGACAGCAACACTGAAGCTTTCTTT
many,TRBD1,TRBV7-2,TRBJ2-2,CASSSQGANGELFF,TGTGCCAGCAGCTCACAGGGGGCGAACGGGGAGCTGTTTTTT
-,TRBD2,TRBV20-1,TRBJ2-3,CSARNPGLAGTDTQYF,TGCAGTGCTAGAAATCCGGGACTAGCGGGCACAGATACGCAGTATTTT
many,-,TRBV10-3,TRBJ1-2,CAINSGADGYTF,TGTGCCATCAACTCAGGAGCGGATGGCTACACCTTC
many,TRBD2,TRBV7-8,TRBJ2-2,CASSLPAGGSTGELFF,TGTGCCAGCAGCCTCCCGGCGGGGGGGAGCACCGGGGAGCTGTTTTTT
many,-,TRBV28,TRBJ1-1,CASSFVGNTEAFF,TGTGCCAGCAGTTTCGTCGGGAACACTGAAGCTTTCTTT
-,-,TRBV6-1,TRBJ1-5,CASSERWGNQPQHF,TGTGCCAGCAGTGAGAGGTGGGGCAATCAGCCCCAGCATTTT
many,TRBD1,TRBV19,TRBJ2-1,CASSDRGQASGSYNEQFF,TGTGCCAGTAGCGACAGGGGGCAGGCTAGCGGCTCCTACAATGAGCAGTTCTTC
many,-,TRBV7-9,TRBJ1-4,CASSFAGEKLFF,TGTGCCAGCAGCTTTGCGGGTGAAAAACTGTTTTTT
few,TRBD2,TRBV2,TRBJ2-7,CAAGSGRAGEQYF,TGTGCCGCCGGAAGCGGGAGGGCCGGGGAGCAGTACTTC
-,-,TRBV3-1,TRBJ1-1,CASSQGGGMNTEAFF,TGTGCCAGCAGCCAAGGAGGGGGAATGAACACTGAAGCTTTCTTT
-,-,TRBV7-2,TRBJ1-6,CASSLRISSYNSPLHF,TGTGCCAGCAGCTTACGTATATCCTCCTATAATTCACCCCTCCACTTT
-,TRBD2,TRBV27,TRBJ2-7,CASSYGAGLAGTHEQYF,TGTGCCAGCAGCTACGGGGCTGGACTAGCGGGAACCCACGAGCAGTACTTC
many,TRBD1,TRBV7-2,TRBJ2-3,CASKTWTGSSTDTQYF,TGTGCCAGCAAAACCTGGACAGGTTCTAGCACAGATACGCAGTATTTT
many,-,TRBV7-2,TRBJ1-5,CASSLGPNSNQPQHF,TGTGCCAGCAGCTTGGGGCCGAATAGCAATCAGCCCCAGCATTTT
few,-,TRBV15,TRBJ1-1,CATSRMYTEAFF,TGTGCCACCAGCAGAATGTACACTGAAGCTTTCTTT
many,-,TRBV5-4,TRBJ1-6,CASSFAASSSPLHF,TGTGCCAGCAGCTTCGCGGCCAGCAGTTCACCCCTCCACTTT
-,TRBD1,TRBV13,TRBJ2-2,CASSFGQGASTGELFF,TGTGCCAGCAGCTTCGGTCAGGGGGCTAGCACCGGGGAGCTGTTTTTT
-,-,TRBV7-8,TRBJ2-1,CASSRRRTTDYNEQFF,TGTGCCAGCAGCCGTAGGAGGACTACAGACTACAATGAGCAGTTCTTC
-,-,TRBV2,TRBJ2-5,CASSGTGRMGTQYF,TGTGCCAGCAGTGGTACAGGGAGGATGGGGACCCAGTACTTC
many,TRBD1,TRBV7-8,TRBJ2-4,CASTEEGAGAKNIQYF,TGTGCCAGCACCGAAGAGGGGGCCGGGGCCAAAAACATTCAGTACTTC